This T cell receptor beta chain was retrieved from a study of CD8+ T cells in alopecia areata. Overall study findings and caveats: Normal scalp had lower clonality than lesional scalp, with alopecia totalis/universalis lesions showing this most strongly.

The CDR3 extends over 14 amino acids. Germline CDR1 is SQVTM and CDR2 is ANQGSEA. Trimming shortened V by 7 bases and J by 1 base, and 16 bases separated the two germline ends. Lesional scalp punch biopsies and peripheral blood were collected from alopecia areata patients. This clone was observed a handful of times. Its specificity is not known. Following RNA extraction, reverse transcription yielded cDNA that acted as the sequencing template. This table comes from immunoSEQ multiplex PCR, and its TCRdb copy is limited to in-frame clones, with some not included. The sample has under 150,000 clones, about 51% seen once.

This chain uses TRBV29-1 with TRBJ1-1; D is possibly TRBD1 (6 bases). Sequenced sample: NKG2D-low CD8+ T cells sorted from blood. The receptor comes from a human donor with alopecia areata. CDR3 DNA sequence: TGCAGCGCCCAGGGAGAGGGGGGGAACACTGAAGCTTTCTTT. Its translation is CSAQGEGGNTEAFF.